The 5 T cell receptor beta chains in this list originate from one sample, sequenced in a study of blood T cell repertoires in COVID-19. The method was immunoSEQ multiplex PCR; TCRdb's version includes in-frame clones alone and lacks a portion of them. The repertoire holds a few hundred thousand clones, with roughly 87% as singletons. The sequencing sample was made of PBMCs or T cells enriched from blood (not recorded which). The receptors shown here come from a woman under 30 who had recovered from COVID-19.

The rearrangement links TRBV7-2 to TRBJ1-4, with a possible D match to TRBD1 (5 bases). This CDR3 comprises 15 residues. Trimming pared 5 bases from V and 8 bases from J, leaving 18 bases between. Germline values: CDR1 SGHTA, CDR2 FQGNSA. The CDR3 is CASSPGGAVSEKLFF. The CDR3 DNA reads TGTGCCAGCAGCCCCGGGGGTGCAGTTTCCGAAAAACTGTTTTTT.

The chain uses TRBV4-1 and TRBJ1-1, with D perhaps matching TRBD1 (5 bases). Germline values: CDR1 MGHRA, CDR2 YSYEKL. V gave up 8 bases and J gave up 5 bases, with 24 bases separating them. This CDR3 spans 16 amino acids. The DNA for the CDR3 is TGCGCCAGCCGGGATGGGGGGATAGCGTTTTGGACTGAAGCTTTCTTT. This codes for CASRDGGIAFWTEAFF.

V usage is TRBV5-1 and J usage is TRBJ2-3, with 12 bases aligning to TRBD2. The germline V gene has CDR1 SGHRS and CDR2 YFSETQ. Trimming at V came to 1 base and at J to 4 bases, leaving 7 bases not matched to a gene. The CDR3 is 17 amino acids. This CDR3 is CASSLTLAGGRADTQYF. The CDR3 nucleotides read TGCGCCAGCAGCTTGACTCTAGCGGGAGGGAGGGCAGATACGCAGTATTTT.

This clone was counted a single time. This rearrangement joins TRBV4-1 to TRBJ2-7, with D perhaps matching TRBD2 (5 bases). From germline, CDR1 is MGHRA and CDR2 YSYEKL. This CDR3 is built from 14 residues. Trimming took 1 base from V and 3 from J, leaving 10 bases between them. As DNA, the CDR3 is TGCGCCAGCAGCCAAGGCCGGGGAAACTACGAGCAGTACTTC. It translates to CASSQGRGNYEQYF.

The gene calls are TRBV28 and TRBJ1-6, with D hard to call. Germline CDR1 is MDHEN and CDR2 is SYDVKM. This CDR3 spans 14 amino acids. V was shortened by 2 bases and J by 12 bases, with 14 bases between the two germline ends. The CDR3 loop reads CASSLPLAGGPLHF. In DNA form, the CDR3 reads TGTGCCAGCAGTTTACCCCTGGCAGGTGGACCCCTCCACTTT.